The 2 T cell receptor beta chains reported below all come from one sample, sequenced in a study of identifying expanded T cells in peripheral blood. Repertoires were generated with immunoSEQ multiplex PCR, while TCRdb's copy carries only in-frame clones and drops some. The sample lists 45,000 to 65,000 clones; approximately 80% were seen once. Sequencing was carried out using blood. Receptors originate from a person aged 18 to 70 in good health.

The chain joins TRBV6-5 to TRBJ2-7; no reliable D call. Germline V CDR1 and CDR2: MNHEY, SVGAGI. This CDR3 region has 11 residues. Deletions cut 6 bases from V and 0 bases from J, with 3 bases between. The CDR3 DNA follows: TGTGCCAGCAGGGCCTCCTACGAGCAGTACTTC. This codes for CASRASYEQYF.

The rearrangement joins TRBV21-1 to TRBJ1-1. TRBV21-1 is reported as a pseudogene. The CDR3 loop spans 17 amino acids. CDR3 sequence reads: CASSKGTKTQRSSEAFF. The CDR3 DNA reads TGTGCCAGCAGCAAAGGAACAAAGACCCAGAGGTCATCTGAAGCTTTCTTT.